The sequence of this TCR beta chain was determined in a study of CD8+CD57+ T cells in acquired aplastic anemia. Study summary: The sorted CD4+ and CD8+ cells yielded an average around 3 ug of DNA. Study-level points and caveats: The study identified under 30 CD8+ CDR3 sequences shared by patients and controls. The CD8+ Simpson's diversity of patients and controls was not significantly different.

The patients chosen for sequencing had shown expansion of CD8+CD57+ cells (detected by flow cytometry). Genomic DNA constituted the template upon which TCR beta VDJ and CDR3 profiling was performed. Each CDR3 protein gets one entry after TCRdb re-called the reads with MiXCR. The table records more than 45,000 distinct CDR3 sequences, 55% to 70% of them present only once. Comment on this clonotype: What it recognizes is unknown.

The CDR3 totals 11 residues. The V end was cut by 3 bases, the J end by 13 bases, with 7 bases between. Germline-derived CDR1 and CDR2 are SGHVS and FNYEAQ. The sequenced material came from sorted CD4+, CD8+, or CD8+CD57+ T cells (not recorded which) from PBMCs. The sequence came from a human donor with aplastic anemia. The chain has TRBV7-6 and TRBJ1-6; D gene unclear. The CDR3 reads CASSFDGPLHF. CDR3 in DNA: TGTGCCAGCAGCTTCGATGGTCCCCTCCACTTT.